This T cell receptor beta chain was captured in a study of blood T cells in healthy people across ages. Alongside a J-beta primer mix, a sample-barcoded 5' primer served in a second PCR lasting about 7 to 12 cycles. Using its own MiXCR run on the 5' RACE reads, TCRdb lists one record per CDR3 protein. The sample lists some 890,000 distinct CDR3 sequences; roughly 29% were seen once. This clonotype was seen more than once but under ten times. Trimming shortened V by 5 bases and J by 6 bases, and 21 bases separated the two germline ends. The CDR3 covers 16 residues. Germline V lookup: CDR1 SGHRS, CDR2 YFSETQ. The sample was also reused in another study, on T cells of mothers and their children. That source reports: Nine systemically healthy Caucasian donors: three mothers, six children. Both sample barcodes and 2-4 random nucleotides came from the M1S primer of the second PCR. Compared with unrelated pairs, related mother-child pairs had slightly higher, non-significant overlap. At a sensitivity of roughly 90 clones per million clonotypes, no persistent microchimeric T cell clones appeared.

Sequenced input: blood. V usage is TRBV5-1 and J usage is TRBJ1-5; possible D gene TRBD1, 5 bases. The source of this sequence is a woman aged 40-49 years in good health. The CDR3 region has the DNA TGCGCCAGCAGACCGGATCCCGGGACTTTCAGTCAGCCCCAGCATTTT. Protein sequence: CASRPDPGTFSQPQHF.